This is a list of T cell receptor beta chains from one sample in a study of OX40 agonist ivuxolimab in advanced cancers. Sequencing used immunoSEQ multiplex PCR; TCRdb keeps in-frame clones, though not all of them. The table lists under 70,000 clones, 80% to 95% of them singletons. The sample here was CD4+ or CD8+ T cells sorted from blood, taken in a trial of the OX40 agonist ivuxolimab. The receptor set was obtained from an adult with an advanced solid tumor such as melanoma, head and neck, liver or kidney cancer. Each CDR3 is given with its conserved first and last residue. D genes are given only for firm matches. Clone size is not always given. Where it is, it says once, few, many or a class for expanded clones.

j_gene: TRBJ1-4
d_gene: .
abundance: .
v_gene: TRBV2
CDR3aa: CASSEETATNEKLFF
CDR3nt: TGTGCCAGCAGTGAAGAGACGGCAACTAATGAAAAACTGTTTTTT

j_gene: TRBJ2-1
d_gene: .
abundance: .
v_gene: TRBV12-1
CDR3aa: CASRPLVYSYNEQFF
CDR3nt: TGTGCCAGCAGACCACTAGTGTACTCCTACAATGAGCAGTTCTTC

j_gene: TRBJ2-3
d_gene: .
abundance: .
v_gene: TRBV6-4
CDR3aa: CASSDGGQKFNTQYF
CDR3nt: TGTGCCAGCAGTGACGGTGGGCAGAAATTCAATACGCAGTATTTT

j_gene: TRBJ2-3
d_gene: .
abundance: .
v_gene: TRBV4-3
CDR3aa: CASSQVGGVADTQYF
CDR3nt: TGCGCCAGCAGCCAAGTGGGCGGGGTGGCCGATACGCAGTATTTT

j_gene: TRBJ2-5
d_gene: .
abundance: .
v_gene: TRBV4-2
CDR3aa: CASSQGLVEETQYF
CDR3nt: TGTGCCAGCAGCCAAGGGCTAGTCGAAGAGACCCAGTACTTC

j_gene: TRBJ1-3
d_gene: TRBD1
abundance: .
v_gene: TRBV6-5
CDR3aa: CASSFGTGYGNTIYF
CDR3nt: TGTGCCAGCAGTTTCGGGACAGGGTATGGAAACACCATATATTTT

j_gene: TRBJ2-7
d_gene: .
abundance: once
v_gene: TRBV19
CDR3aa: CASSIARGYEQYF
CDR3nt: TGTGCCAGTAGTATAGCAAGGGGCTACGAGCAGTACTTC

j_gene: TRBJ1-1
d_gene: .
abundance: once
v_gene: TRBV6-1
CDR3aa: CASSEALRGLAEAFF
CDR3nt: TGTGCCAGCAGTGAAGCGCTTCGGGGGCTTGCCGAAGCTTTCTTT

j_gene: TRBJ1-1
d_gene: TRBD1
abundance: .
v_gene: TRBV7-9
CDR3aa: CASSLGRDRGPLNTEAFF
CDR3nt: TGTGCCAGCAGCTTAGGCCGGGACAGGGGGCCCCTGAACACTGAAGCTTTCTTT

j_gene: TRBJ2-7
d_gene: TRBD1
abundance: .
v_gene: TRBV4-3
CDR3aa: CASSPYRGSYEQYF
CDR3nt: TGCGCCAGCAGCCCATACAGGGGGTCCTACGAGCAGTACTTC

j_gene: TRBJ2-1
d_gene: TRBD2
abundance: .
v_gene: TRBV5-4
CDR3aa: CASSQTSGGAPNYNEQFF
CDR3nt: TGTGCCAGCAGCCAGACTAGCGGGGGGGCACCTAATTACAATGAGCAGTTCTTC

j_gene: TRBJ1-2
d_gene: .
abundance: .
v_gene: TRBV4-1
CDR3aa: CASSQDAGGYGYTF
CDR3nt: TGCGCCAGCAGCCAAGATGCGGGCGGATATGGCTACACCTTC

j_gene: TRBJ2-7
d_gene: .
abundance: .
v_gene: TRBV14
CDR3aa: CASSAGEQYF
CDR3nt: TGTGCCAGCAGCGCAGGCGAGCAGTACTTC

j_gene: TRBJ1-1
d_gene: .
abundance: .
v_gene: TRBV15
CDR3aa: CATSRGTEAFF
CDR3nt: TGTGCCACCAGCCGGGGAACAGAAGCTTTCTTT

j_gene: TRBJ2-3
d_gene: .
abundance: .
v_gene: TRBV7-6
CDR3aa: CASSLVGTSTDTQYF
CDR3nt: TGTGCCAGCAGCTTAGTAGGGACAAGCACAGATACGCAGTATTTT

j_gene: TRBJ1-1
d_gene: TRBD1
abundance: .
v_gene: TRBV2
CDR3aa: CAGKTGENTEAFF
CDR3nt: TGTGCCGGCAAGACAGGGGAAAACACTGAAGCTTTCTTT

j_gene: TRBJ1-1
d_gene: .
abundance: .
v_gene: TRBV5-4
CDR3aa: CASSGGGRTEAFF
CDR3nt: TGTGCCAGCAGCGGGGGCGGACGGACTGAAGCTTTCTTT

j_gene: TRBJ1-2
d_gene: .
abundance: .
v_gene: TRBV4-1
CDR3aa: CASSQVDSGLDGYTF
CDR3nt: TGCGCCAGCAGCCAAGTTGATTCCGGGTTGGATGGCTACACCTTC

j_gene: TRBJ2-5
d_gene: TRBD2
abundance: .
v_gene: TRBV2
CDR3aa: CASRWASGGRKETQYF
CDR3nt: TGTGCCAGCAGGTGGGCTAGCGGGGGCCGAAAAGAGACCCAGTACTTC

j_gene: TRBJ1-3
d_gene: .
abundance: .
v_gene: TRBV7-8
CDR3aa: CASHTGPGLASGNTIYF
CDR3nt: TGTGCCAGCCACACCGGACCAGGGCTTGCCTCTGGAAACACCATATATTTT

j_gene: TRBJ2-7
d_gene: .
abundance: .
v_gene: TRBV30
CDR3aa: CACIMWGGQVGGVIEQYF
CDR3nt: TGTGCCTGCATTATGTGGGGGGGCCAAGTTGGTGGTGTAATCGAGCAGTACTTC

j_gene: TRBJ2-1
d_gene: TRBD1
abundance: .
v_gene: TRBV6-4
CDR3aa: CASSENRGLLYEQFF
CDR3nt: TGTGCCAGCAGTGAAAACAGGGGGCTGCTCTATGAGCAGTTCTTC

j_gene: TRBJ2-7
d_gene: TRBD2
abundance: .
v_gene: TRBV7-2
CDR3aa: CASSLAGLAVPYEQYF
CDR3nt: TGTGCCAGCAGCTTAGCAGGTCTAGCGGTCCCCTACGAGCAGTACTTC

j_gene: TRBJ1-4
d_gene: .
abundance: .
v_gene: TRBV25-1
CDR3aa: CASSEWAQGIESEKLFF
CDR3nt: TGTGCCAGCAGTGAATGGGCCCAGGGGATCGAAAGTGAAAAACTGTTTTTT

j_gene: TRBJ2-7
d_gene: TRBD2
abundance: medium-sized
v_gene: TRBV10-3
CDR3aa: CAISESHILTSGKEAQYF
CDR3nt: TGTGCCATCAGTGAGTCCCACATCCTGACTAGCGGCAAAGAGGCGCAGTACTTC

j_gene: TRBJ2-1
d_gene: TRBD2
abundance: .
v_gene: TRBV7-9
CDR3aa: CASSRTSGGASYNEQFF
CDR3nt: TGTGCCAGCAGCCGGACTAGCGGGGGGGCCTCCTACAATGAGCAGTTCTTC

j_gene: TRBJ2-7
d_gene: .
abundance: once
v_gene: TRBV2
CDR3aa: CASMGVQYEQYF
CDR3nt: TGTGCCAGCATGGGGGTTCAGTACGAGCAGTACTTC

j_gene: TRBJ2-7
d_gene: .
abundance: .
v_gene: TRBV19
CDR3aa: CASSWTVTYEQYF
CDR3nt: TGTGCCAGTTCCTGGACGGTGACCTACGAGCAGTACTTC

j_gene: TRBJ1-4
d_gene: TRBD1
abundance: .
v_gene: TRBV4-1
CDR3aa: CASSQPADRGNEKLFF
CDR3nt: TGCGCCAGCAGCCAACCCGCGGACAGGGGGAATGAAAAACTGTTTTTT

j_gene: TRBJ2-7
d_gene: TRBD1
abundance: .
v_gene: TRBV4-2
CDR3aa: CASSQVWGQVNNEQYF
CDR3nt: TGTGCCAGCAGCCAAGTTTGGGGACAGGTGAACAACGAGCAGTACTTC

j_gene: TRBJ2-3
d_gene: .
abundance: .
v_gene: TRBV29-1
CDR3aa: CSVLGASRGSDTQYF
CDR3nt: TGCAGCGTTCTCGGGGCTTCCCGGGGTTCAGATACGCAGTATTTT

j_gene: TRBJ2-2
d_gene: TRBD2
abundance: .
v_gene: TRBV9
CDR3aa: CASSVVEASGTGELFF
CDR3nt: TGTGCCAGCAGCGTTGTCGAAGCTAGCGGCACCGGGGAGCTGTTTTTT

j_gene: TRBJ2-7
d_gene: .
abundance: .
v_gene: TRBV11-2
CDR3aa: CASSYGRNYEQYF
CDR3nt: TGTGCCAGCAGCTACGGACGGAACTACGAGCAGTACTTC

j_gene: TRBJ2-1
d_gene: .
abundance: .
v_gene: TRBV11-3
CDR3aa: CASSLGGVDEQFF
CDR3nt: TGTGCCAGCAGCTTAGGCGGGGTAGATGAGCAGTTCTTC

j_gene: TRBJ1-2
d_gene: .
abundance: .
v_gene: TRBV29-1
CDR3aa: CSVLPGEVYGYTF
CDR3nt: TGCAGCGTCTTGCCCGGGGAGGTCTATGGCTACACCTTC

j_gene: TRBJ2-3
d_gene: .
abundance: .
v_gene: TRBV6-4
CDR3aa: CASSEIIFLGVSSTDTQYF
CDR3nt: TGTGCCAGCAGTGAAATTATCTTCCTCGGGGTTTCTAGCACAGATACGCAGTATTTT